This T cell receptor beta chain was profiled in a study of T cells after posttransplantation cyclophosphamide. Trimming shortened V by 5 bases and J by 5 bases, and 10 bases separated the two germline ends. CDR3 length: 12 residues. From germline, CDR1 is MNHEY and CDR2 SVGAGI. Sequenced by immunoSEQ multiplex PCR; TCRdb stores in-frame clones only, minus some. The repertoire consists of about 14,000 clones, none detected only once. Treatment was busulfan-fludarabine conditioning, a marrow graft, and cyclophosphamide on days +3 and +4. This clone was recorded at least ten times. The J gene is TRBJ2-7, the V gene TRBV6-5; maybe TRBD1 (6 bases). This TCR came from a female patient in her thirties or forties who received an allogeneic stem cell transplant from a related donor, was CMV-positive, and had no GVHD. Among the T cells, some may be from the graft donor. Source: PBMCs, taken more than 950 days after allogeneic stem cell transplant with posttransplant cyclophosphamide. The chain's CDR3 is CASSQTGNEQYF. In DNA, the CDR3 is TGTGCCAGCAGTCAGACAGGTAACGAGCAGTACTTC.